This entry describes one T cell receptor beta chain. The CDR3 covers 15 residues. CDR1 is SGHTA and CDR2 is FQGTGA in the germline V gene. Trimming shortened V by 2 bases and J by 1 base, and 11 bases separated the two germline ends. The sample comes from a study of PD-L1 blockade in urothelial cancer. Study context: Every 3 weeks, patients received intravenous atezolizumab 1,200 mg, beginning 2014. Treatment start was followed by blood analysis at 3 weeks (second dose) and again at 6 weeks.

Each PCR reaction had synthetic TCR analog templates spiked into it. Assay: immunoSEQ multiplex PCR; the TCRdb copy retains only in-frame clones and omits some. The sample lists tens of thousands of clones, approximately 80% occurring once. This clonotype was sampled from an older man with urothelial cancer. The chain is built from TRBV7-3 and TRBJ1-1; possibly TRBD1 for D (5 bases). Sequencing used PBMCs, obtained around atezolizumab (anti-PD-L1) treatment. The CDR3, as DNA: TGTGCCAGCAGCTTATGGGGGGGGAGGAACACTGAAGCTTTCTTT. Translating it yields CASSLWGGRNTEAFF.